This T cell receptor (beta chain) was recorded in a study of T-cell reconstitution after alpha-beta-depleted transplantation in children. This clonotype showed up just a few times. The germline V and J ends were trimmed by 3 bases and 0 bases, with 13 bases remaining between them. The CDR3 has 16 amino acids. It was with unique molecular identifiers that the TCRbeta library was prepared. One entry per CDR3 protein, called by TCRdb with MiXCR from the PCR reads. The sample yields some 500,000 distinct CDR3 sequences, about 17% seen once. The chain links TRBV12-3 or TRBV12-4 to TRBJ2-3; possibly TRBD1 for D (5 bases). Source: PBMCs from the stem cell graft donor, taken from the stem cell graft. The sequence was obtained from a human donor who donated a stem cell graft to a child with acute lymphoblastic leukemia. In nucleotides, the CDR3 is TGTGCCAGCAGTTTGAACGCCAGGGTCAGCACAGATACGCAGTATTTT. This gives the protein CASSLNARVSTDTQYF.